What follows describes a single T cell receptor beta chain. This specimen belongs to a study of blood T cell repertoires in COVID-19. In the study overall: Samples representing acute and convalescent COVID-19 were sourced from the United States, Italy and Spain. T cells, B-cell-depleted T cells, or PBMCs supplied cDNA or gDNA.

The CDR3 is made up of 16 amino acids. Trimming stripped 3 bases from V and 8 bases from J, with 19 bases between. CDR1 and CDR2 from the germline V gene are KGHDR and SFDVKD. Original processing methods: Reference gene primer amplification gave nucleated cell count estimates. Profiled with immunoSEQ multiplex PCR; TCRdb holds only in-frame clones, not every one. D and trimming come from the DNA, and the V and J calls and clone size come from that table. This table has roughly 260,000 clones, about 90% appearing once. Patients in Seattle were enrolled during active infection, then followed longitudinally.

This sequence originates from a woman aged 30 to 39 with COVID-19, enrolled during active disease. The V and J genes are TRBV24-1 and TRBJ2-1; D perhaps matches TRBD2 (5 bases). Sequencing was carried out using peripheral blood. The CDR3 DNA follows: TGTGCCACCAGTGATCCTACTCCGGGATTCGGCCATGAGCAGTTCTTC. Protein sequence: CATSDPTPGFGHEQFF.